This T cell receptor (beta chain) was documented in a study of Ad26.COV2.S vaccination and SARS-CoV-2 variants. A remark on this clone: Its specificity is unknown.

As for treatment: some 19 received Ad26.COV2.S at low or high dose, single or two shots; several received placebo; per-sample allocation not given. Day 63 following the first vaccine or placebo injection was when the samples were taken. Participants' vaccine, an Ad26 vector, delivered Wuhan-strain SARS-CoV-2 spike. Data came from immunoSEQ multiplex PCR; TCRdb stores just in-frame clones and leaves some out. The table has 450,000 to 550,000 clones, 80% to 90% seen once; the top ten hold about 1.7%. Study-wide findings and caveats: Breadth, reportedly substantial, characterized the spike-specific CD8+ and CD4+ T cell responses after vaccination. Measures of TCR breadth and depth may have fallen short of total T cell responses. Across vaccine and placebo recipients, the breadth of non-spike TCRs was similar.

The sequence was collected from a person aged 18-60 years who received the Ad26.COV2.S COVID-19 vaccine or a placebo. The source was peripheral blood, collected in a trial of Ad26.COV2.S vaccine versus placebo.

In DNA, the CDR3 is TGTGCCAGCAGTGAAGCGCGAGCAGGGGCGGATTTCTTT. Its protein product is CASSEARAGADFF. V is TRBV2 and J is TRBJ1-1; tentatively, D is TRBD1 (6 bases). V shed 0 bases and J shed 13 bases, with 15 bases lying between them. The CDR3 has 13 residues. CDR1 is SNHLY, CDR2 FYNNEI, per germline.